This TCR beta chain was documented in a study of T cell repertoires and Cas9 in healthy adults. Study background: Multi-effector potency, cytotoxicity and lineage were assessed in SpCas9-reactive CD4 and CD8 T cells. Findings of the study overall: In vitro, SpCas9-reactive Tregs were reported to curb effector T cell proliferation and function.

Measured with immunoSEQ multiplex PCR; TCRdb has only the in-frame clones, and not every one. The sample holds about 15,000 clones, 75% to 90% seen once. Details on this clone: What it binds is not known.

V shed 2 bases and J shed 4 bases, with 10 bases lying between them. Germline assignment: CDR1 SGHDT and CDR2 YYEEEE. The CDR3 contains 15 residues. This chain joins TRBV5-6 and TRBJ1-6; possible D gene TRBD1, 6 bases. The TCR originated in a human donor in good health. The sequencing input was Tregs (CD4+, CD25+, CD127-, CD137-, CD154-) from PBMCs; culture status not recorded. CDR3 nucleotide sequence: TGTGCCAGCAGCTTCGGGACATATTATAATTCACCCCTCCACTTT. Amino acid sequence: CASSFGTYYNSPLHF.